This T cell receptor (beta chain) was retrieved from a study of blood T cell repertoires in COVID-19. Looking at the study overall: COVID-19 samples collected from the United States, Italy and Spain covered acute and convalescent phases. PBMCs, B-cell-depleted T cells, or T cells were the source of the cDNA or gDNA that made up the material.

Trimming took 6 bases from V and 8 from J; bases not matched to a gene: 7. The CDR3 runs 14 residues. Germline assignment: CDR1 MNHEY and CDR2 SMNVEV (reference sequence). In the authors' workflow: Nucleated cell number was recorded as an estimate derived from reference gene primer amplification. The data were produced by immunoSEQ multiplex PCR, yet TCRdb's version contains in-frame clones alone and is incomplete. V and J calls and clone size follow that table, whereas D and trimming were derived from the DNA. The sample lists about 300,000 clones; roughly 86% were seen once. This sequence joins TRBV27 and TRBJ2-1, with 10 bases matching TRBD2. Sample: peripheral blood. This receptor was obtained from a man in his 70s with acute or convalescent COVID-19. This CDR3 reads CASSSSGSRYEQFF. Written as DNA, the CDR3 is TGTGCCAGCAGCTCTAGCGGGAGTAGGTATGAGCAGTTCTTC.